Sequencing of this TCR beta chain was carried out in a study of blood T cell repertoires in COVID-19. Sequencing used immunoSEQ multiplex PCR; TCRdb keeps in-frame clones, though not all of them. This sample has 210,000 or so clones, with roughly 90% found just once. CDR3 size: 13 residues. Deletions cut 3 bases from V and 7 bases from J, with 10 bases between. In germline, CDR1 is SGHTA, CDR2 FQGNSA. The rearrangement joins TRBV7-2 to TRBJ1-5; no reliable D call. Sequencing used peripheral blood. This clonotype was sampled from a woman aged 55-70 years with acute or convalescent COVID-19. CDR3 nucleotide sequence: TGTGCCAGCAGCTTGACCTCGGGGCAGCCCCAGCATTTT. It yields the protein CASSLTSGQPQHF.